This T cell receptor (beta chain) was found in a study of cytomegalovirus exposure and HLA in healthy donors. In the PCR, 60 Vbeta and 13 Jbeta primers were used. In the authors' methods: A follow-up analysis tallied 60 million to 85 million unique TCR beta chains, roughly 11 million shared. Clones were read by immunoSEQ multiplex PCR, and TCRdb kept only the in-frame ones, dropping some. V, J and clone size are those of that table, while D and trimming were read from the DNA. The table has around 300,000 clones, just over 70% seen once. The CDR3 has 14 amino acids. The germline V gene encodes CDR1 SGHKS and CDR2 YYEKEE (reference sequence). V shed 4 bases and J shed 1 base, with 11 bases lying between them.

This sequence joins TRBV5-5 and TRBJ1-2; weak D call: TRBD1 (5 bases). Sequencing used PBMCs. This TCR was sampled from a female donor in good health and CMV-seronegative. The CDR3 region is CASSPLTDNYGYTF. DNA for the CDR3: TGTGCCAGCAGCCCCCTGACAGATAACTATGGCTACACCTTC.